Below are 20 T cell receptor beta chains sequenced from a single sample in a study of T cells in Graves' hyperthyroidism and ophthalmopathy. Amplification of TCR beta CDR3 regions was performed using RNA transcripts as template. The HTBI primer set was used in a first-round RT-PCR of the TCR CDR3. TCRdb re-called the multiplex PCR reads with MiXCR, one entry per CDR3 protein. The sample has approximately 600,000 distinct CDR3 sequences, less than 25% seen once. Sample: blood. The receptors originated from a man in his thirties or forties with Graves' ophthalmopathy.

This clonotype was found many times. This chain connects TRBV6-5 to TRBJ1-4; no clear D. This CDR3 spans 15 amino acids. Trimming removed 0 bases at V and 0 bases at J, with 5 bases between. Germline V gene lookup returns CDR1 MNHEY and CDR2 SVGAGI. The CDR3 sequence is CASSYSTPTNEKLFF. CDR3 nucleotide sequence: TGTGCCAGCAGTTACTCGACTCCAACTAATGAAAAACTGTTTTTT.

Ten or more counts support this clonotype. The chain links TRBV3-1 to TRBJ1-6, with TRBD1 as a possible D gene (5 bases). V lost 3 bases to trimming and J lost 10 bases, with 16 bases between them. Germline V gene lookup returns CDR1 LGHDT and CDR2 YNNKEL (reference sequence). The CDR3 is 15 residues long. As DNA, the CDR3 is TGTGCCAGCAGCCAGCCGACCCGCCGGGGGTCACCCCTCCACTTT. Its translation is CASSQPTRRGSPLHF. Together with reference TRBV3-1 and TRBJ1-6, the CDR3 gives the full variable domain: DTAVSQTPKYLVTQMGNDKSIKCEQNLGHDTMYWYKQDSKKFLKIMFSYNNKELIINETVPNRFSPKSPDKAHLNLHINSLELGDSAVYFCASSQPTRRGSPLHFGNGTRLTVT.

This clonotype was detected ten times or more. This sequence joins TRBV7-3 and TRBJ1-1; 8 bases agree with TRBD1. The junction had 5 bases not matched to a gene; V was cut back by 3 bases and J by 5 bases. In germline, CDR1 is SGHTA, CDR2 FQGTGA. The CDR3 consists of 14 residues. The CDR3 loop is CASSLQGAPTEAFF. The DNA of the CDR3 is TGTGCCAGCAGCTTGCAGGGGGCGCCTACTGAAGCTTTCTTT.

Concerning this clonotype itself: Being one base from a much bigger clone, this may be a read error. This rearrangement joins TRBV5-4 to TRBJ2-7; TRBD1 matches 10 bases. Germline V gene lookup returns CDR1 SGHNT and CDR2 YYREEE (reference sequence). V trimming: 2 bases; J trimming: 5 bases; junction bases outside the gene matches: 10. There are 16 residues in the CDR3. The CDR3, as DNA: TGTGCCAGCAGCTTTCAGACAGGGGGCCTTACCAACGAGCAGTACTTC. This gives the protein CASSFQTGGLTNEQYF.

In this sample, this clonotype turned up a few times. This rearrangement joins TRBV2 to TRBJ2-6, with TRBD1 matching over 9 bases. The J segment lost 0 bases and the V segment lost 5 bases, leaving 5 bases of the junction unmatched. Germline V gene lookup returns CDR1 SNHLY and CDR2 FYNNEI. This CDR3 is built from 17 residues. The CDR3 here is CASSRDRVYSGANVLTF. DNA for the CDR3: TGTGCCAGCAGTCGGGACAGGGTGTACTCTGGGGCCAACGTCCTGACTTTC.

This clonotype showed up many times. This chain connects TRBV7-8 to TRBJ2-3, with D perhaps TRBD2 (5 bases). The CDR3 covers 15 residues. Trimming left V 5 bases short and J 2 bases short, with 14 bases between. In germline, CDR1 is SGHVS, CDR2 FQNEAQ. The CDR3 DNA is TGTGCCAGCAGCGCGACTACATCCTTCACAGATACGCAGTATTTT. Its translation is CASSATTSFTDTQYF.

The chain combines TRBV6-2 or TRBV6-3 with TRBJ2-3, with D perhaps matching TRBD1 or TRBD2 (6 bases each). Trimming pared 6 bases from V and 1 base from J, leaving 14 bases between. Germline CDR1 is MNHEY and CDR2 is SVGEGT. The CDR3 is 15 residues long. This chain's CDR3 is CASSPGAAGTDTQYF. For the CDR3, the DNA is TGTGCCAGCAGCCCGGGGGCAGCGGGCACAGATACGCAGTATTTT.

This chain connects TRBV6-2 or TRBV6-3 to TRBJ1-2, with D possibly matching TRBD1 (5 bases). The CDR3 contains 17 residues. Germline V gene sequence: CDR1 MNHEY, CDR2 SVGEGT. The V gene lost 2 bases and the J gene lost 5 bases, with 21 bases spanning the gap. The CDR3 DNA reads TGTGCCAGCAGTTACGGACCATGGGGGGGGAAGTCTTATGGCTACACCTTC. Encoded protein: CASSYGPWGGKSYGYTF.

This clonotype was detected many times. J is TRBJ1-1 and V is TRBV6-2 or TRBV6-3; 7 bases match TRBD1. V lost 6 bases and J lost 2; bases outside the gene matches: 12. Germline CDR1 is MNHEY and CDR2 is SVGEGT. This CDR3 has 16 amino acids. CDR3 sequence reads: CASSPGGVRANTEAFF. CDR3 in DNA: TGTGCCAGCAGCCCAGGGGGAGTGAGGGCCAACACTGAAGCTTTCTTT.

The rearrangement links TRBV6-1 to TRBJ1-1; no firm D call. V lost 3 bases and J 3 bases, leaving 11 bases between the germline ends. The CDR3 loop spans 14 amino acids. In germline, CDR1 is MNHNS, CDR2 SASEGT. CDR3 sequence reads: CASSESLRDTEAFF. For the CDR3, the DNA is TGTGCCAGCAGTGAGAGCCTGAGAGACACTGAAGCTTTCTTT.

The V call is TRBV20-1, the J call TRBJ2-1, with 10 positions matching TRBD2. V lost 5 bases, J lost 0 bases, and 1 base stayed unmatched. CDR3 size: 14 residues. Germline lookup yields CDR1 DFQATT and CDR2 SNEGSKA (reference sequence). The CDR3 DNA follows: TGCAGTGCTCCTAGCGGGGGCTCCTACAATGAGCAGTTCTTC. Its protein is CSAPSGGSYNEQFF.

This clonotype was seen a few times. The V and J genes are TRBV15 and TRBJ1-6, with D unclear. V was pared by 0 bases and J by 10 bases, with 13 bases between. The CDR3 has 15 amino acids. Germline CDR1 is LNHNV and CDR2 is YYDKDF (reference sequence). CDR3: CATSRDHEGGSPLHF. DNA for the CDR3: TGTGCCACCAGCAGAGATCATGAGGGTGGGTCACCCCTCCACTTT.

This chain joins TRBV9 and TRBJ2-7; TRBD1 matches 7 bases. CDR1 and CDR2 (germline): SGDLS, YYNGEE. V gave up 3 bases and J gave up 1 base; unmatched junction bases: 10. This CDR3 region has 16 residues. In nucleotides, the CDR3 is TGTGCCAGCAGCGGAGGCCTCGGGACAGCGTCCTACGAGCAGTACTTC. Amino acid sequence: CASSGGLGTASYEQYF.

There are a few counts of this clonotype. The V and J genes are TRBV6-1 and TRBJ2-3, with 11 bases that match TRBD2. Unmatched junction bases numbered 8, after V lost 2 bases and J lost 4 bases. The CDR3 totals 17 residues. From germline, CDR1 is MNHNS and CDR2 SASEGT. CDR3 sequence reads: CASSERISGGGSDTQYF. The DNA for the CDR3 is TGTGCCAGCAGTGAAAGGATTAGCGGGGGGGGGTCAGATACGCAGTATTTT.

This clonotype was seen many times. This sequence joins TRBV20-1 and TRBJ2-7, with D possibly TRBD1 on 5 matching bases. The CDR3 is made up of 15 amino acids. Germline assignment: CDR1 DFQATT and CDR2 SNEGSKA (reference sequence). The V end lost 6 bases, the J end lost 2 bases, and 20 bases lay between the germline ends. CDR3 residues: CSAVVVGRPTYEQYF. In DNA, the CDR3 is TGCAGTGCGGTCGTAGTGGGGCGGCCTACCTACGAGCAGTACTTC.

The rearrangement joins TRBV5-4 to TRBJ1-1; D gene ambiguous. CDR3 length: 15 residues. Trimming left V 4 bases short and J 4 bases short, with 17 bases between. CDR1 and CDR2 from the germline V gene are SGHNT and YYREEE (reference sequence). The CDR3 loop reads CASSQTQDSSTEAFF. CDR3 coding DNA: TGTGCCAGCAGCCAAACCCAGGATTCAAGCACTGAAGCTTTCTTT. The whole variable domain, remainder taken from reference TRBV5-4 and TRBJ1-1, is ETGVTQSPTHLIKTRGQQVTLRCSSQSGHNTVSWYQQALGQGPQFIFQYYREEENGRGNFPPRFSGLQFPNYSSELNVNALELDDSALYLCASSQTQDSSTEAFFGQGTRLTVV.

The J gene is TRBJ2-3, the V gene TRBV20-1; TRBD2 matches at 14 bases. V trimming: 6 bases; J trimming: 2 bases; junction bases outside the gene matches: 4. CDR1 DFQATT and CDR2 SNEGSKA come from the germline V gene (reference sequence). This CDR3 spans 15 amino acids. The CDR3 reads CSATGLAGVTDTQYF. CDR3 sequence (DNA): TGCAGTGCCACGGGACTAGCGGGGGTCACAGATACGCAGTATTTT.

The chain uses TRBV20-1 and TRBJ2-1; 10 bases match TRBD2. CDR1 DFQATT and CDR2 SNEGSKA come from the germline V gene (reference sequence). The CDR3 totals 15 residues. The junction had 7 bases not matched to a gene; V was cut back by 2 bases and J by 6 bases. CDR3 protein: CSARSPGTSVNEQFF. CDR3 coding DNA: TGCAGTGCTAGAAGTCCCGGGACTAGCGTCAATGAGCAGTTCTTC.

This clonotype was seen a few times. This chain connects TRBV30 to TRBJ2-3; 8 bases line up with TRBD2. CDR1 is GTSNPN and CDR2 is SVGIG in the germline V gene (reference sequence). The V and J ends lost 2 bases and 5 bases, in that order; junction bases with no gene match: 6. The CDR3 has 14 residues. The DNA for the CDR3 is TGTGCCTGGAGTACAGCGGGAGCAGGAGATACGCAGTATTTT. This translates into CAWSTAGAGDTQYF. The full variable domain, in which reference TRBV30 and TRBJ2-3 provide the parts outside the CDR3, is SQTIHQWPATLVQPVGSPLSLECTVEGTSNPNLYWYRQAAGRGLQLLFYSVGIGQISSEVPQNLSASRPQDRQFILSSKKLLLSDSGFYLCAWSTAGAGDTQYFGPGTRLTVL.

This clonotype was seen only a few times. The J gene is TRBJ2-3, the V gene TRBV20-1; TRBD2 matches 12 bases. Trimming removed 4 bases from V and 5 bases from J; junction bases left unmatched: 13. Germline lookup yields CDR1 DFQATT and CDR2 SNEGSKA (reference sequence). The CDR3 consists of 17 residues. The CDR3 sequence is CSAIPFLAGGPVDTQYF. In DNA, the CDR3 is TGCAGTGCTATCCCCTTTCTAGCGGGAGGGCCGGTAGATACGCAGTATTTT.